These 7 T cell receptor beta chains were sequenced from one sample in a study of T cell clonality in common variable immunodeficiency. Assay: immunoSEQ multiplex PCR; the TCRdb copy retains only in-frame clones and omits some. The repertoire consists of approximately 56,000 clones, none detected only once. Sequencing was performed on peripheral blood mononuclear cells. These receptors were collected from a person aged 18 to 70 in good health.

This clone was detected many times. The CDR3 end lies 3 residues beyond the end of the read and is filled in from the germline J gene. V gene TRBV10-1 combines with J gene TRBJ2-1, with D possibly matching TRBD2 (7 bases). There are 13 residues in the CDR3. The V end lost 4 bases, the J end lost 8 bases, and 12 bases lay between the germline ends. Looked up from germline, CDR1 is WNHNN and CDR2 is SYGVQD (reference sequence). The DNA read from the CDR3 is TGCGCCAGCAGTGTTCGGGGGGCTTATGAG. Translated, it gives CASSVRGAYE. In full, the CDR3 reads CASSVRGAYEQFF.

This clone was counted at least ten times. The CDR3 region is CASSLGGAVKTQYF. The sequenced CDR3 bases are TGTGCCAGCAGCCTGGGAGGGGCAGTGAAGACC. V and J are TRBV7-2 and TRBJ2-5, with TRBD2 matching 7 bases. The read ends 3 residues shy of where the CDR3 ends; the end is completed using the germline J gene. Germline loops: CDR1 SGHTA, CDR2 FQGNSA. The CDR3 loop spans 14 amino acids. V lost 5 bases to trimming and J lost 6 bases; unmatched junction nucleotides: 9.

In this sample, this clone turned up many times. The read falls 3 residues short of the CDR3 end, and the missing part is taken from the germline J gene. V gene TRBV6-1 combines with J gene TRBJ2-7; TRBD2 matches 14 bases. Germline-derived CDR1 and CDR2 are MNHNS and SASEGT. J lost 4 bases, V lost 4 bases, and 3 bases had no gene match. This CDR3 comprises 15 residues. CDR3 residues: CASSVGLAGVYEQYF. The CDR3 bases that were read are TGTGCCAGCAGTGTGGGACTAGCGGGAGTATACGAG.

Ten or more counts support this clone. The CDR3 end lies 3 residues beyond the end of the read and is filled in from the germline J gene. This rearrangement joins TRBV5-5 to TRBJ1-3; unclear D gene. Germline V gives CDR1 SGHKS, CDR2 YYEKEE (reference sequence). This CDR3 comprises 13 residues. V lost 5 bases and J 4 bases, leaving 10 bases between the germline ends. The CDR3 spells CASSYNQGNTIYF. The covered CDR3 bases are TGTGCCAGCAGTTACAACCAGGGAAACACC.

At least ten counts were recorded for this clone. CDR3 loop: CASSIRVNEQYF. The covered CDR3 bases are TGTGCCAGTAGTATCAGGGTCAACGAG. The chain couples TRBV19 to TRBJ2-7, with TRBD1 as a possible D gene (5 bases). The read ends 3 residues early relative to the CDR3; the germline J gene fills the gap. The V gene's germline CDR1 is LNHDA and CDR2 SQIVND (reference sequence). Between the trimmed V and J ends, which lost 3 bases and 5 bases, there was a span of 8 bases. The CDR3 runs 12 residues.

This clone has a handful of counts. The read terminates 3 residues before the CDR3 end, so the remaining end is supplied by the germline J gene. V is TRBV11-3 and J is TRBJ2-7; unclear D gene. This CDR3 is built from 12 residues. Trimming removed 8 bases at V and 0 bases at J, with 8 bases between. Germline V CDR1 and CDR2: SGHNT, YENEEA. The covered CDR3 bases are TGTGCCAGCCTTGGGCACTCCTACGAG. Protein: CASLGHSYE. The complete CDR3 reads CASLGHSYEQYF. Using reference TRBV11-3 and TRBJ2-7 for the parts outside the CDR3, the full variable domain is EAGVVQSPRYKIIEKKQPVAFWCNPISGHNTLYWYLQNLGQGPELLIRYENEEAVDDSQLPKDRFSAERLKGVDSTLKIQPAELGDSAVYLCASLGHSYEQYFGPGTRLTVT.

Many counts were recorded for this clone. The CDR3: CATSRDPTGTGFNEQFF. The sequenced part of the CDR3 DNA is TGTGCCACCAGCAGAGATCCCACCGGGACAGGGTTCAATGAG. The chain couples TRBV15 to TRBJ2-1; TRBD1 aligns across 9 bases. The CDR3 extends 3 residues past the end of the read, so its final part is completed from the germline J gene. Germline V lookup: CDR1 LNHNV, CDR2 YYDKDF (reference sequence). Germline trimming cut 0 bases from V and 6 bases from J; bases unmatched to any gene: 9. The CDR3 spans 17 residues.